This TCR beta chain was sequenced during a study of T cell responses to AZD1222 COVID-19 vaccine. Profiled with immunoSEQ multiplex PCR; TCRdb holds only in-frame clones, not every one. The table has about 42,000 clones, over 80% seen once; the top ten hold 15% to 20%. Trimming cost V 4 bases and J 3 bases, with 12 bases left between them. The CDR3 has 14 amino acids. CDR1 is SEHNR, CDR2 FQNEAQ, per germline (reference sequence). Material: peripheral blood, obtained 28 days after the second AZD1222 dose. The chain joins TRBV7-9 to TRBJ1-1, with a tentative D call TRBD1 (5 bases). The sequence derives from an adult who received the AZD1222 COVID-19 vaccine. This CDR3 reads CASSSRDLDTEAFF. The CDR3 nucleotides are TGTGCCAGCAGCTCCAGGGATCTTGACACTGAAGCTTTCTTT.